These 21 T cell receptor beta chains came from one sample sequenced in a study of beta chain features in type 1 diabetes. Study results and caveats: Shortening that was moderate but significant affected the TCRB CDR3s of Type 1 diabetes patients in all four CD4+ subsets.

No antigen has been assigned to these receptors. Expressed TCRB transcripts were sequenced after all isolated RNA was converted to cDNA. The protocol was immunoSEQ multiplex PCR, while the TCRdb copy is restricted to in-frame clones and leaves out a portion. The profile shows over 600,000 clones, under 15% of them singletons. The sample was naive CD4+ T cells from blood. Receptors were obtained from a man aged 25-40 years with type 1 diabetes.

The J gene is TRBJ1-6, the V gene TRBV30; 10 bases align to TRBD1. Losses at the gene ends were 6 bases for V and 5 bases for J; bases not matched to a gene: 7. The V gene's germline CDR1 is GTSNPN and CDR2 SVGIG (reference sequence). CDR3 size: 15 residues. Written as DNA, the CDR3 is TGTGCCTGTTCGACAGGGGGCGGCCATAATTCACCCCTCCACTTT. It encodes CACSTGGGHNSPLHF.

The chain combines TRBV19 with TRBJ2-1; tentatively, D is TRBD2 (5 bases). The V gene lost 4 bases and the J gene lost 2 bases, with 9 bases spanning the gap. Looked up from germline, CDR1 is LNHDA and CDR2 is SQIVND (reference sequence). The length of the CDR3 is 14 residues. The CDR3 sequence is CASSTDWPYNEQFF. CDR3 nucleotides: TGTGCCAGTAGTACGGACTGGCCCTACAATGAGCAGTTCTTC. The variable domain in full, completed from reference TRBV19 and TRBJ2-1, reads DGGITQSPKYLFRKEGQNVTLSCEQNLNHDAMYWYRQDPGQGLRLIYYSQIVNDFQKGDIAEGYSVSREKKESFPLTVTSAQKNPTAFYLCASSTDWPYNEQFFGPGTRLTVL.

Only a few counts were recorded for this clone. This chain uses TRBV5-1 with TRBJ2-2, with D possibly being TRBD1 or TRBD2 (5 bases each). The CDR3 totals 13 residues. The V and J ends lost 5 bases and 5 bases respectively, with 10 bases between them. The germline V gene has CDR1 SGHRS and CDR2 YFSETQ. Here the CDR3 DNA reads TGCGCCAGCAGAGAAGGGGAGACCGGGGAGCTGTTTTTT. The encoded protein is CASREGETGELFF.

The gene calls are TRBV9 and TRBJ2-2; the match to TRBD2 covers 8 bases. There are 16 residues in the CDR3. Germline V gene sequence: CDR1 SGDLS, CDR2 YYNGEE. V lost 4 bases, J lost 0 bases, and 5 bases stayed unmatched. The CDR3 nucleotides read TGTGCCAGCAGCCCGGGGGGGACCACGAACACCGGGGAGCTGTTTTTT. Encoded protein: CASSPGGTTNTGELFF.

This clone came up a few times. This chain joins TRBV14 and TRBJ2-3, with unresolved D. Germline lookup yields CDR1 SGHDN and CDR2 FVKESK. This CDR3 spans 15 amino acids. The V end lost 6 bases, the J end lost 1 base, and 14 bases lay between the germline ends. The CDR3 DNA reads TGTGCCAGCAGACCAGCAAACCTCCGCACAGATACGCAGTATTTT. Protein sequence: CASRPANLRTDTQYF.

The chain recombines TRBV19 with TRBJ1-1; no clear D. The CDR3 is 11 residues long. V lost 2 bases, J lost 8 bases, and 6 bases lay in between. The germline V gene encodes CDR1 LNHDA and CDR2 SQIVND (reference sequence). The CDR3 DNA follows: TGTGCCAGTAGTATAAAGAAAGAAGCTTTCTTT. It specifies CASSIKKEAFF. Together with reference TRBV19 and TRBJ1-1, the CDR3 gives the full variable domain: DGGITQSPKYLFRKEGQNVTLSCEQNLNHDAMYWYRQDPGQGLRLIYYSQIVNDFQKGDIAEGYSVSREKKESFPLTVTSAQKNPTAFYLCASSIKKEAFFGQGTRLTVV.

This rearrangement joins TRBV29-1 to TRBJ2-3; 7 nucleotides line up with TRBD1. The trim removed 4 bases at V and 10 bases at J, leaving 8 bases unmatched. This CDR3 comprises 12 residues. Looked up from germline, CDR1 is SQVTM and CDR2 is ANQGSEA. The CDR3 DNA reads as TGCAGCGTTGGAGGGGGCCAGCTCCCGCAGTATTTT. Translated: CSVGGGQLPQYF.

This clone showed up just a few times. The gene calls are TRBV27 and TRBJ2-1; 8 bases fit TRBD2. Germline trimming cut 7 bases from V and 6 bases from J; bases unmatched to any gene: 14. There are 16 residues in the CDR3. Germline V lookup: CDR1 MNHEY, CDR2 SMNVEV (reference sequence). The CDR3 loop is CASTPAQRGLLNEQFF. CDR3 bases: TGTGCCAGCACCCCCGCTCAGCGGGGGTTACTCAATGAGCAGTTCTTC.

V gene TRBV5-4 combines with J gene TRBJ2-5, with D perhaps matching TRBD2 (5 bases). This CDR3 comprises 13 residues. The V gene lost 1 base and the J gene lost 6 bases, with 10 bases spanning the gap. CDR1 SGHNT and CDR2 YYREEE come from the germline V gene (reference sequence). The CDR3 DNA sequence: TGTGCCAGCAGCTTGACTGGGGAGAAGACCCAGTACTTC. This gives the protein CASSLTGEKTQYF.

The J gene is TRBJ1-6, the V gene TRBV30; D uncertain. The CDR3 loop spans 13 amino acids. Germline V CDR1 and CDR2: GTSNPN, SVGIG (reference sequence). The V and J ends lost 3 bases and 7 bases respectively, with 10 bases between them. This CDR3 reads CAWSPAENSPLHF. CDR3 DNA: TGTGCCTGGAGCCCCGCGGAGAATTCACCCCTCCACTTT.

This clone showed up just a few times. The V call is TRBV5-8, the J call TRBJ1-5, with D tentatively TRBD1 (5 bases). The V and J ends lost 0 bases and 6 bases respectively, with 10 bases between them. Germline CDR1 and CDR2: SGHTS and YDEGEE. This CDR3 region has 14 residues. The CDR3 bases are TGTGCCAGCAGCTTGGGGCAGGGAAGTCAGCCCCAGCATTTT. Its protein product is CASSLGQGSQPQHF.

The chain uses TRBV28 and TRBJ2-6; D may correspond to TRBD1 or TRBD2 (5 bases each). Germline V gives CDR1 MDHEN, CDR2 SYDVKM. The length of the CDR3 is 17 residues. Trimming removed 2 bases at V and 2 bases at J, with 13 bases between. The CDR3 DNA reads as TGTGCCAGCAGTTTACCGTCGGGGCAGGCTGGGGCCAACGTCCTGACTTTC. It specifies CASSLPSGQAGANVLTF.

The chain couples TRBV5-4 to TRBJ1-6; 8 positions agree with TRBD1. The germline V gene encodes CDR1 SGHNT and CDR2 YYREEE (reference sequence). With V trimmed by 4 bases and J by 6 bases, 9 bases remained unmatched. This CDR3 has 16 amino acids. The DNA for the CDR3 is TGTGCCAGCAGCGTAATGGACAGGGCGATTAATTCACCCCTCCACTTT. It is translated as CASSVMDRAINSPLHF.

This clone was recorded a few times. V is TRBV12-5 and J is TRBJ2-3, with D maybe TRBD2 (5 bases). The CDR3 totals 15 residues. V gave up 1 base and J gave up 3 bases, with 11 bases separating them. The germline gives CDR1 LGHNT, CDR2 FRNRAP. CDR3 sequence: CASGLAVGETDTQYF. DNA of the CDR3: TGTGCTAGTGGTTTGGCGGTCGGGGAAACAGATACGCAGTATTTT.

This clone has a handful of counts. V usage is TRBV27 and J usage is TRBJ2-7, with D unresolved. Trimming took off 2 bases at V and 5 bases at J, with 10 bases between the two ends. The germline gives CDR1 MNHEY, CDR2 SMNVEV (reference sequence). The CDR3 has 13 amino acids. The CDR3 spells CASSLAQTNEQYF. CDR3 coding DNA: TGTGCCAGCAGTTTAGCACAGACAAACGAGCAGTACTTC.

The chain uses TRBV6-1 and TRBJ2-5; D might be TRBD1 or TRBD2, each matching 5 bases. V lost 8 bases and J 2 bases, leaving 15 bases between the germline ends. The length of the CDR3 is 14 residues. Germline assignment: CDR1 MNHNS and CDR2 SASEGT. This CDR3 reads CASAAGRTQETQYF. The CDR3 nucleotides read TGTGCCAGCGCGGCAGGGAGAACTCAAGAGACCCAGTACTTC.

The chain joins TRBV7-2 to TRBJ2-2; D possibly corresponds to TRBD1 (6 bases). Germline V CDR1 and CDR2: SGHTA, FQGNSA. V gave up 7 bases and J gave up 1 base, with 13 bases separating them. The CDR3 consists of 15 residues. DNA for the CDR3: TGTGCCAGCACCTCCATGGGACAGAACACCGGGGAGCTGTTTTTT. It specifies CASTSMGQNTGELFF.

The gene calls are TRBV7-2 and TRBJ1-3; D perhaps matches TRBD1 (5 bases). The CDR3 spans 17 residues. Germline assignment: CDR1 SGHTA and CDR2 FQGNSA. The V end was cut by 3 bases, the J end by 0 bases, with 15 bases between. The CDR3 protein is CASSFKGFGNSGNTIYF. DNA for the CDR3: TGTGCCAGCAGCTTTAAGGGGTTTGGAAACTCTGGAAACACCATATATTTT.

This clone was seen a handful of times. The chain couples TRBV10-1 to TRBJ2-7, with 7 positions matching TRBD1. This CDR3 contains 15 residues. The trim removed 3 bases at V and 7 bases at J, leaving 12 bases unmatched. CDR1 is WNHNN and CDR2 is SYGVQD in the germline V gene (reference sequence). The CDR3, as DNA: TGCGCCAGCAGTGACTCCGGTACAGGGGTGGAAGAGCAGTACTTC. It is translated as CASSDSGTGVEEQYF.

In its sample, this clone was seen a few times. The junction does not match germline at one end; this may be a read error. V is TRBV7-2 and J is TRBJ1-1, with D unresolved. This CDR3 spans 13 amino acids. CDR1 and CDR2 (germline): SGHTA, FQGNSA. CDR3 residues: CASSLGESGEPTF. The CDR3 DNA reads TGTGCCAGCAGCTTAGGGGAATCCGGCGAACCGACCTTT.

The genes are TRBV7-2 and TRBJ2-3; 11 bases are a match to TRBD1. V lost 5 bases, J lost 5 bases, and 9 bases stayed unmatched. The CDR3 totals 16 residues. The germline CDR1 and CDR2 sequences are SGHTA and FQGNSA. In DNA form, the CDR3 reads TGTGCCAGCAGCCCGCCCGGGACAGGGGGTAGAGATACGCAGTATTTT. Translated: CASSPPGTGGRDTQYF.